This T cell receptor beta chain was recovered during a study of PD-L1 blockade in urothelial cancer. On the study more broadly: The study started patients on atezolizumab in the mid-2010s, giving 1,200 mg intravenously every 3 weeks.

Generated by immunoSEQ multiplex PCR, the TCRdb table keeps only in-frame clones and is missing some. In the table there are 35,000 to 45,000 clones, about 86% of which are singletons. The CDR3 is made up of 14 amino acids. The germline V and J ends were trimmed by 4 bases and 8 bases, with 15 bases remaining between them. Germline CDR1 reads SGHDN; CDR2 reads FVKESK. A few counts support this clone. The clonotype comes from a man in his sixties with urothelial cancer. Here the sequenced sample was PBMCs, taken around atezolizumab (anti-PD-L1) treatment. The chain joins TRBV14 to TRBJ2-4; unclear D gene. CDR3 region: CASSPQSTADIQYF. For the CDR3, the DNA is TGTGCCAGCAGCCCCCAATCGACCGCGGACATTCAGTACTTC.